Listed below are T cell receptor beta chains from one sample, sequenced in a study of blood T cell repertoires in COVID-19. Measured with immunoSEQ multiplex PCR; TCRdb has only the in-frame clones, and not every one. The sample includes fewer than 250,000 clones, roughly 83% of them seen just once. The sequencing sample was made of PBMCs or T cells enriched from blood (not recorded which). The receptors come from a woman aged 50 to 60 who had recovered from COVID-19. Both conserved end residues are trimmed from each CDR3. A D gene is named only where the DNA matches it firmly.

d_call v_call cdr3_aa
TRBD1 TRBV6-5 ASSYSRDRVYNEQF
- TRBV6-5 ASSYGLTFEAF
- TRBV7-2 ASSLAGAKETQY
- TRBV20-1 SASGTVSNQPQH
TRBD1 TRBV4-1 ASSTGDEQY
- TRBV12-3/TRBV12-4 ASSLGLPYEQY
TRBD1 TRBV7-9 ASSAPGTGTNTEAF
TRBD2 TRBV5-1 ASSPHSGGASDTQY
- TRBV15 ATSRDRGETQY
TRBD1 TRBV5-1 ASSLLQGANNSPLH
- TRBV27 ASSPSWGEEETQY
- TRBV30 AWSAGGVNEKLF
- TRBV6-2/TRBV6-3 ASSYSIWGDSNQPQH
TRBD2 TRBV7-9 ASSSFTGGYEQY
TRBD2 TRBV27 ASRTSGEYQETQY
TRBD2 TRBV28 ASSPSRTSFRNEQF
- TRBV30 AWSGVVAPGELF
- TRBV7-3 ASSLTGYSTDTQY
TRBD2 TRBV27 ASSYGTRDEQY
TRBD1 TRBV5-1 ASSFDRGVEKLF
- TRBV12-3/TRBV12-4 ASRGGNTEAF
- TRBV15 ATSRTGTLYGYT
- TRBV5-6 ASSLGSGVSQETQY
- TRBV29-1 SVEGRQRAEAF
- TRBV19 ASSMLYRQGIDTQY
TRBD1 TRBV6-4 ASSSTGAARHEQF
- TRBV5-8 ASSHQGYGETQY
- TRBV6-5 ASSHQGEKLF
- TRBV28 ASRVGGANQPQH
TRBD1 TRBV12-5 ASGLEKYPRGQGGNEQF
TRBD2 TRBV19 ASSMFLAGDNEQF
TRBD2 TRBV6-5 ASKSRAGELYEQY
TRBD1 TRBV29-1 SVFGQGAREQY
- TRBV27 ASSSRSGLYNSPLH
TRBD1 TRBV14 ASSHLGQVGAF
TRBD2 TRBV5-6 ASSLGGRMADTQY
TRBD2 TRBV5-1 ASSLIGTSGITTGELF
TRBD1 TRBV7-9 ASSSDRGLSYEQY
TRBD1 TRBV19 ASSVRDRAF
- TRBV4-1 ASSHRDGGYEQY
- TRBV9 ASSTKGVRVTGELF
TRBD2 TRBV7-2 ASSLALAAGTGELF
TRBD2 TRBV9 ASSVLAGGGYNEQF
TRBD2 TRBV5-1 ASSPSVAGRTDTQY
- TRBV6-5 ASSYRRSNSPLH
- TRBV28 ASSLWLEGSYNSPLH
- TRBV12-5 ASGLVFSGSGNTIY
TRBD2 TRBV6-2/TRBV6-3 ASSKSGLAGTYEQY
TRBD1 TRBV6-5 ASSPGQGLSEAF